This T cell receptor beta chain was identified in a study of long-term antiretroviral therapy in people with HIV. Findings and caveats of the study: The data indicate that diversity increased after ART but remained below transplant donor controls. ART adherence, viral resistance and therapy changes went undocumented.

Version v3.0 of the immunoSEQ assay ran at survey level. The method was immunoSEQ multiplex PCR; TCRdb's version includes in-frame clones alone and lacks a portion of them. The table lists roughly 15,000 clones, approximately 90% of them singletons. Each participant with HIV received care in the United States. In each sample, about 0.95-10 million cryopreserved PBMC were present before DNA extraction. The count of this clone is one. Its matching antigen is unknown. Germline CDR1 and CDR2: MNHNY and SVGAGI (reference sequence). This CDR3 has 14 residues. Deletions cut 10 bases from V and 1 base from J, with 16 bases between.

V usage is TRBV6-6 and J usage is TRBJ1-1; D unresolved. This material consisted of unsorted PBMCs, taken 6.9 years after starting antiretroviral therapy. The clonotype originates from a man over 45 with HIV. The CDR3 loop is CATTLMGENTEAFF. The CDR3 region has the DNA TGTGCCACTACCCTCATGGGCGAGAACACTGAAGCTTTCTTT.